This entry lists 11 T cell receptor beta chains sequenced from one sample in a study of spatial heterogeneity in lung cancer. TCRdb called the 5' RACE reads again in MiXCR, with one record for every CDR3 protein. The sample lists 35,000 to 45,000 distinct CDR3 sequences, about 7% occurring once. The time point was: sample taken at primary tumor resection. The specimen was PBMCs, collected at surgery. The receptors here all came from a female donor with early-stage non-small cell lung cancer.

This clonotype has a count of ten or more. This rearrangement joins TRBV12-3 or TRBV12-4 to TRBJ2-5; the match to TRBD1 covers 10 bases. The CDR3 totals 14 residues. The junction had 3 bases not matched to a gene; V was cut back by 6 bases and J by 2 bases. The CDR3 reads CASSRDRGQETQYF. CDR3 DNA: TGTGCCAGCAGCCGGGACAGGGGACAAGAGACCCAGTACTTC.

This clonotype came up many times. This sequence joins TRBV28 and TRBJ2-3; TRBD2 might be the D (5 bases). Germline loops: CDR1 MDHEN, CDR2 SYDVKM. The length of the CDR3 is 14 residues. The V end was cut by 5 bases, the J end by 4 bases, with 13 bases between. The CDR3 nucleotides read TGTGCCAGCAGTACGGGAACACTCGCAGATACGCAGTATTTT. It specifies CASSTGTLADTQYF.

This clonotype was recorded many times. The CDR3 sequence: CASSLGGAVVIQYF. In DNA, the CDR3 is TGTGCCAGCAGCTTAGGCGGGGCTGTGGTCATTCAGTACTTC. The V and J genes are TRBV7-2 and TRBJ2-4, with a tentative D call TRBD2 (6 bases). The CDR3 has 14 residues. Deletions cut 1 base from V and 9 bases from J, with 13 bases between. Germline values: CDR1 SGHTA, CDR2 FQGNSA.

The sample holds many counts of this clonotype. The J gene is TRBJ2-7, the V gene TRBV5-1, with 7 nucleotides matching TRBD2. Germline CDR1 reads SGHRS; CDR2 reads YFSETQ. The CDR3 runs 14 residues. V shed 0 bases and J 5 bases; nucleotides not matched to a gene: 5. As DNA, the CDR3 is TGCGCCAGCAGCTTGGTGAGCGGGGACCACGAGCAGTACTTC. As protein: CASSLVSGDHEQYF.

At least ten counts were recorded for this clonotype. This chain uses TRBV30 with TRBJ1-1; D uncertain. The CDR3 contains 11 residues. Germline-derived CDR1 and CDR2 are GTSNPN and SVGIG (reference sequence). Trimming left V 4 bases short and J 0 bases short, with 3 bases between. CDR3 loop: CAWTVNTEAFF. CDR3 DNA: TGTGCCTGGACAGTGAACACTGAAGCTTTCTTT.

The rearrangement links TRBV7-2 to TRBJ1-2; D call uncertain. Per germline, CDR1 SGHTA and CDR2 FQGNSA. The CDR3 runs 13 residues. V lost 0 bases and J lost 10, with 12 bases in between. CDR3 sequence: CASSLAIGSLYTF. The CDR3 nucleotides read TGTGCCAGCAGCTTAGCGATTGGCAGCCTCTACACCTTC.

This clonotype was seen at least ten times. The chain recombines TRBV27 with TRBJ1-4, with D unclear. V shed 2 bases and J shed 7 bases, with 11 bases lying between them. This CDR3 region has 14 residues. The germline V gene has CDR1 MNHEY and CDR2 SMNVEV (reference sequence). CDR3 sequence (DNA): TGTGCCAGCAGTTTAGGTGGCTATGGTGAAAAACTGTTTTTT. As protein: CASSLGGYGEKLFF.

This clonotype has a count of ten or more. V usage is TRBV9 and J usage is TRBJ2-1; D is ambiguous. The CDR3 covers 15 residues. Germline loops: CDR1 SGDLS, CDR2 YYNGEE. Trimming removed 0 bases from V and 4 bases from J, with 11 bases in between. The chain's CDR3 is CASSVASQQYNEQFF. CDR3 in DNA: TGTGCCAGCAGCGTAGCTTCCCAGCAGTACAATGAGCAGTTCTTC.

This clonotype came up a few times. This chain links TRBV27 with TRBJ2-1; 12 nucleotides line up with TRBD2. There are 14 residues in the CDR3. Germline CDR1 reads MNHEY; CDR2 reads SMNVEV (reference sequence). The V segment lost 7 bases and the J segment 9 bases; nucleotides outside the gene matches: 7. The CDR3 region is CASNILAGGFEQFF. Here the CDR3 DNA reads TGTGCCAGCAATATACTAGCGGGGGGATTTGAGCAGTTCTTC.

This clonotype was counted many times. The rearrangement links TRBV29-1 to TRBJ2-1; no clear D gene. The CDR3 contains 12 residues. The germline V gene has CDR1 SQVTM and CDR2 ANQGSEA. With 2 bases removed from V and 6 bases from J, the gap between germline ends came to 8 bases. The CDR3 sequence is CSVESAGNEQFF. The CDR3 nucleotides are TGCAGCGTTGAATCAGCTGGCAATGAGCAGTTCTTC.

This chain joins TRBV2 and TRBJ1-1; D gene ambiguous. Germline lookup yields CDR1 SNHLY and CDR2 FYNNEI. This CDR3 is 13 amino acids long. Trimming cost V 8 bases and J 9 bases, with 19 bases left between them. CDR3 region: CASALSGIGQAFF. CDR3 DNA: TGTGCCAGCGCCCTGTCGGGAATTGGCCAAGCTTTCTTT.